This record looks at one T cell receptor (beta chain) sequence and its context. Antigen unknown. TCRdb keeps only in-frame clones here, not all; method: immunoSEQ multiplex PCR. The sample has roughly 30,000 clones, around 67% seen once; the top ten hold 4.7%. These data belong to a study of early stage breast cancer tumors. Study in general: Among around twelve ER+/PR+/HER2- tumors, eight were ductal, four lobular. Notes on the study in general: Most shared enriched TCRB sequences were commonly generated ones. In about 85% of the 16 patients, blood comparison separated tumor from normal breast.

The V and J ends lost 8 bases and 6 bases, in that order; junction bases with no gene match: 8. Germline assignment: CDR1 MNHNS and CDR2 SASEGT. The CDR3 runs 15 residues. Sample: blood. This clonotype originated in a person aged 35-49 years with breast cancer. This rearrangement joins TRBV6-1 to TRBJ2-1, with 12 positions matching TRBD1. The CDR3 DNA follows: TGTGCCAGCTTTTCTTGGGACAGGGGGCGCAATGAGCAGTTCTTC. Translating it yields CASFSWDRGRNEQFF.